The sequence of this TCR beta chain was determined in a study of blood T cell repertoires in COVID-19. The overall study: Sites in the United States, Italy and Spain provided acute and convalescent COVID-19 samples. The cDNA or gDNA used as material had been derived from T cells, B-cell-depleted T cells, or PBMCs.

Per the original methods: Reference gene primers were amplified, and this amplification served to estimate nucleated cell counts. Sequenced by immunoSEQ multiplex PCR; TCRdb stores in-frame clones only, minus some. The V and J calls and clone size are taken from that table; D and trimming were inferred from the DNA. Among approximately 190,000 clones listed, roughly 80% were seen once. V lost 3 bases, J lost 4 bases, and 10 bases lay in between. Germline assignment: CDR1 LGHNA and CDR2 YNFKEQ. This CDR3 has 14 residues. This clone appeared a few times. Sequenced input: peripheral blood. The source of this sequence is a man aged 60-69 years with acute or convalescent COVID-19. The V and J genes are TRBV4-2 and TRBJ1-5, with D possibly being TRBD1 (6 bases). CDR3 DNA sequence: TGTGCCAGCAGCCAGGGGGCCAATAATCAGCCCCAGCATTTT. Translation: CASSQGANNQPQHF.